The clone carrying this TCR beta chain was detected once. Authors' analysis steps: Amplified reference gene primers provided the basis for estimating nucleated cell counts. The method was immunoSEQ multiplex PCR; TCRdb's version includes in-frame clones alone and lacks a portion of them. D and trimming come from the DNA, and the V and J calls and clone size come from that table. The repertoire has 130,000 to 150,000 clones, around 82% of them found once; the top ten carry around 13%. The data are from a study of blood T cell repertoires in COVID-19. Whole-study context: The cDNA or gDNA used as material had been derived from T cells, B-cell-depleted T cells, or PBMCs.

V gave up 8 bases and J gave up 2 bases, with 16 bases separating them. The CDR3 has 13 residues. The germline V gene encodes CDR1 SQVTM and CDR2 ANQGSEA. This chain connects TRBV29-1 to TRBJ2-7; D might be TRBD1 (6 bases). This receptor was obtained from a man in his 60s with active or convalescent COVID-19. Sequenced: peripheral blood. Here the CDR3 reads CSPRTVGTYEQYF. The CDR3 region has the DNA TGCAGCCCCCGGACAGTGGGTACCTACGAGCAGTACTTC.